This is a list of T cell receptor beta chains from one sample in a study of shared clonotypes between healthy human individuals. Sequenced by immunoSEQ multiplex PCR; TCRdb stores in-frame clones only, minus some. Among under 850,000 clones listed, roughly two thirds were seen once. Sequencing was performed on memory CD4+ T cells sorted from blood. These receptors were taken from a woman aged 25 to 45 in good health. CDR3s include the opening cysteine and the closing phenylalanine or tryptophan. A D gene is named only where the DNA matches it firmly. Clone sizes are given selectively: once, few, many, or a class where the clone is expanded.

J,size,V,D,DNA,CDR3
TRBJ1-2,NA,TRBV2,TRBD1,TGTGCCAGCAGTGCCAGGGGGTCCAACTATGGCTACACCTTC,CASSARGSNYGYTF
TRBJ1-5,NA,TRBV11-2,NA,TGTGCCAGCAGCTTAGGCCTCAATCAGCCCCAGCATTTT,CASSLGLNQPQHF
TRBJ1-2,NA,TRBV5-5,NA,TGTGCCAGCAGCCTAGGTGGATTGGTCTATGGCTACACCTTC,CASSLGGLVYGYTF
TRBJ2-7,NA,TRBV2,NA,TGTGCCAGCATATCGGGGTGGGTCTCCTACGAGCAGTACTTC,CASISGWVSYEQYF
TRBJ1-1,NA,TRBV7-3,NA,TGTGCCAGCAGCTTAAGTCCACTGAGGAACACTGAAGCTTTCTTT,CASSLSPLRNTEAFF
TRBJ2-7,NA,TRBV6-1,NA,TGTGCCAGCACCTCGGAACATCGGCTCTACGAGCAGTACTTC,CASTSEHRLYEQYF
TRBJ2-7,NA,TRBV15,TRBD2,TGTGCCACCAGCCACCGACCGACTAGCGGGACCTACGAGCAGTACTTC,CATSHRPTSGTYEQYF
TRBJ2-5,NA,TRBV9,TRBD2,TGTGCCAGCAGCTTACTAGCGGGAGGGCAAGAGACCCAGTACTTC,CASSLLAGGQETQYF
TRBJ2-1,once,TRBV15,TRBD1,TGTGCCACCAAGGGGGCCCATGAGCAGTTCTTC,CATKGAHEQFF
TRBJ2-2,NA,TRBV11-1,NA,TGTGCCAGCAGCTCCCCGGGGAACGGGGAGCTGTTTTTT,CASSSPGNGELFF
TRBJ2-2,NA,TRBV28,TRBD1,TGTGCCAGCAGTCCCCCTCCGGGACAGGGGACGAACACCGGGGAGCTGTTTTTT,CASSPPPGQGTNTGELFF
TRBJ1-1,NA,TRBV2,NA,TGTGCCAGCAGTGATCAGGGACATCTGAACACTGAAGCTTTCTTT,CASSDQGHLNTEAFF
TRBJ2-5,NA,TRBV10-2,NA,TGCGCCAGCAGCCGGGGGAGTGGAGAGACCCAGTACTTC,CASSRGSGETQYF
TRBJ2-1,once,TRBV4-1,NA,TGCGCCAGCAGCCAAGGGACAGCCTATAAATCCTACAATGAGCAGTTCTTC,CASSQGTAYKSYNEQFF
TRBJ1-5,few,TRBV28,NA,TGTGCCAGCAGTTTTTGGCGCAGGGCCGATATCCAGCCCCAGCATTTT,CASSFWRRADIQPQHF
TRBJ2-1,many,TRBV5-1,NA,TGCGCCAGCAGCTTGGATTCGGTAGGTTACAATGAGCAGTTCTTC,CASSLDSVGYNEQFF
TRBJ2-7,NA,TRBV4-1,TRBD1,TGCGCCAGCAGCCAACCGGGACAGGGTTCCAACGAGCAGTACTTC,CASSQPGQGSNEQYF
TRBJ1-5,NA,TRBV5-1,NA,TGCGCCAGCAGCTTGGAACAGGATGGACAGCCCCAGCATTTT,CASSLEQDGQPQHF
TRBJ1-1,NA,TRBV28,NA,TGTGTCCTCACAGGGAACACTGAAGCTTTCTTT,CVLTGNTEAFF
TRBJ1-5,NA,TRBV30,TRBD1,TGTGCCTGGGGCGGGACAGAAGACTATTCGGGGAATTTT,CAWGGTEDYSGNF
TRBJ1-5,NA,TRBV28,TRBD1,TGTGCCAGCAGTTTAAGTGCGGGACAGGAACGTCAGCCCCAGCATTTT,CASSLSAGQERQPQHF
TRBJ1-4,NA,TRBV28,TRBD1,TGTGCCAGCCGAGGACAGGGCGGGTTGTTTGGAAAACTGTTTTTT,CASRGQGGLFGKLFF
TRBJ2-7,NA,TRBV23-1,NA,TGCGCCAGCAGTCAGGGGAGACACGGCCGGTACGAGCAGTACTTC,CASSQGRHGRYEQYF
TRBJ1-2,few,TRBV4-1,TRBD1,TGCGCCAGCAGCCAAGGGGGACAGTATGGCTACACCTTC,CASSQGGQYGYTF
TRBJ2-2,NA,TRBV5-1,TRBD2,TGCGCCAGCAGCTTCTCTAGCGGGAGGCACACCGGGGAGCTGTTTTTT,CASSFSSGRHTGELFF
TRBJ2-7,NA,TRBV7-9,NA,TGTGCCAGCAGCTTAGACAGTCCCTACGAGCAGTACTTC,CASSLDSPYEQYF
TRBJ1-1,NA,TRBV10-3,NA,TGTGCCATTAAGCAACAGGGTTTTGACACTGAAGCTTTCTTT,CAIKQQGFDTEAFF
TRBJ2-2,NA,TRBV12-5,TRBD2,TGTGCTAGTGGTCCGATTCCCCGACTAGCGGGAGGGCTCACCGGGGAGCTGTTTTTT,CASGPIPRLAGGLTGELFF